The 18 T cell receptor beta chains listed next were all sequenced from one sample in a study of cytomegalovirus exposure and HLA in healthy donors. The repertoire was sequenced with immunoSEQ multiplex PCR; TCRdb's copy has only in-frame clones and lacks some. Of about 120,000 clones in the sample, about 91% are singletons; the top ten hold more than 0.95%. Material for sequencing was PBMCs. These TCRs come from a woman between 18 and 29 years old in good health and CMV-seronegative.

The rearrangement uses TRBV5-1 and TRBJ2-3; D unresolved. Germline CDR1 and CDR2: SGHRS and YFSETQ. The CDR3 is made up of 14 amino acids. Trimming cost V 5 bases and J 2 bases, with 12 bases left between them. For the CDR3, the DNA is TGCGCCAGCAGAAATGGGCGATTCACAGATACGCAGTATTTT. Translating it yields CASRNGRFTDTQYF.

The chain uses TRBV5-4 and TRBJ2-3; D is perhaps TRBD1 (5 bases). Germline assignment: CDR1 SGHNT and CDR2 YYREEE (reference sequence). V was cut by 2 bases and J by 4 bases, with 11 bases left in between. This CDR3 contains 14 residues. In DNA, the CDR3 is TGTGCCAGCAGCTTTTATCAGGGTGCAGATACGCAGTATTTT. Amino acids: CASSFYQGADTQYF.

This clone was seen a single time. This rearrangement joins TRBV11-2 to TRBJ2-3; D gene ambiguous. Germline loops: CDR1 SGHAT, CDR2 FQNNGV. The CDR3 is 12 residues long. V lost 3 bases, J lost 10 bases, and 11 bases lay in between. As DNA, the CDR3 is TGTGCCAGCAGCTTGGTTCGGTTTGCGCAGTATTTT. This sequence encodes CASSLVRFAQYF.

This clone showed up just once. The sample carries other DNA sequences with the same CDR3. CDR3 in DNA: TGTGCCAGCAGCGATCAGGGGCCGAACACCGGGGAGCTGTTTTTT. Its protein is CASSDQGPNTGELFF. This chain uses TRBV2 with TRBJ2-2; tentative D call: TRBD1 (6 bases). CDR1 SNHLY and CDR2 FYNNEI come from the germline V gene. The CDR3 runs 15 residues. Between the trimmed V and J ends, which lost 6 bases and 0 bases, there was a span of 11 bases.

The rearrangement joins TRBV7-9 to TRBJ2-2; 8 nucleotides agree with TRBD2. The CDR3 is made up of 17 amino acids. Germline V gives CDR1 SEHNR, CDR2 FQNEAQ (reference sequence). V dropped 5 bases and J dropped 1; count of bases not matched to a gene: 9. The CDR3 protein is CASSHPGLAGNTGELFF. The CDR3 DNA follows: TGTGCCAGCAGCCATCCGGGGCTAGCGGGGAACACCGGGGAGCTGTTTTTT. Filled out from reference TRBV7-9 and TRBJ2-2, the complete variable domain reads DTGVSQNPRHKITKRGQNVTFRCDPISEHNRLYWYRQTLGQGPEFLTYFQNEAQLEKSRLLSDRFSAERPKGSFSTLEIQRTEQGDSAMYLCASSHPGLAGNTGELFFGEGSRLTVL.

The rearrangement uses TRBV7-9 and TRBJ2-5; 10 nucleotides line up with TRBD2. This CDR3 has 15 residues. V was pared by 5 bases and J by 4 bases, with 7 bases of the junction left unmatched. From germline, CDR1 is SEHNR and CDR2 FQNEAQ (reference sequence). CDR3 sequence: CASSPLAGVAETQYF. Written as DNA, the CDR3 is TGTGCCAGCAGCCCTCTAGCGGGGGTGGCAGAGACCCAGTACTTC.

This sequence joins TRBV29-1 and TRBJ1-2; D is ambiguous. The CDR3 contains 10 residues. V shed 7 bases and J shed 8 bases, with 11 bases lying between them. The germline CDR1 and CDR2 sequences are SQVTM and ANQGSEA. Here the CDR3 reads CSDTGSGYTF. The CDR3 DNA sequence: TGCAGCGATACCGGTTCAGGCTACACCTTC.

The chain has TRBV21-1 and TRBJ2-7; the tabulated D call, TRBD2, remains unverified against the DNA. TRBV21-1 is a pseudogene segment. The CDR3 extends over 16 amino acids. The DNA of the CDR3 is TGTGCCAGCAGCAAGCAAGGCCTAGCGGGCGGCTGTGAGCAGTACTTC. This codes for CASSKQGLAGGCEQYF.

The V gene is TRBV6-5, the J gene TRBJ2-5; D is uncertain. Germline CDR1 MNHEY, CDR2 SVGAGI. The CDR3 is 14 residues long. The V gene lost 4 bases and the J gene lost 7 bases, with 16 bases spanning the gap. CDR3 nucleotide sequence: TGTGCCAGCAGTTCTATCGTCCCGCGCGGGACCCAGTACTTC. This translates into CASSSIVPRGTQYF.

The chain carries TRBV9 and TRBJ2-1, with TRBD2 matching over 9 bases. This CDR3 contains 16 residues. Germline V gene lookup returns CDR1 SGDLS and CDR2 YYNGEE. V lost 0 bases to trimming and J lost 4 bases; unmatched junction nucleotides: 5. The CDR3 coding sequence is TGTGCCAGCAGCGTAGGCATAGCGGGGGAGTACAATGAGCAGTTCTTC. This translates into CASSVGIAGEYNEQFF.

The chain has TRBV5-1 and TRBJ2-7, with no clear D. This CDR3 contains 14 residues. The germline V and J ends were trimmed by 3 bases and 3 bases, with 13 bases remaining between them. Germline values: CDR1 SGHRS, CDR2 YFSETQ. DNA for the CDR3: TGCGCCAGCAGCTCATCAGCCGGAGACTACGAGCAGTACTTC. Translation: CASSSSAGDYEQYF. The whole variable domain, filled in from reference TRBV5-1 and TRBJ2-7, reads KAGVTQTPRYLIKTRGQQVTLSCSPISGHRSVSWYQQTPGQGLQFLFEYFSETQRNKGNFPGRFSGRQFSNSRSEMNVSTLELGDSALYLCASSSSAGDYEQYFGPGTRLTVT.

V is TRBV12-5 and J is TRBJ2-7; 10 nucleotides line up with TRBD1. Germline loops: CDR1 LGHNT, CDR2 FRNRAP. Trimming removed 2 bases from V and 7 bases from J; junction bases left unmatched: 11. The CDR3 sequence is 16 residues long. The CDR3 nucleotides read TGTGCTAGTGGTTTGTACCGGGGACAGGGGACCGGGGAGCAGTACTTC. As protein: CASGLYRGQGTGEQYF.

The rearrangement links TRBV6-1 to TRBJ2-1, with D unresolved. The germline V and J ends were trimmed by 6 bases and 8 bases, with 17 bases remaining between them. Germline CDR1 is MNHNS and CDR2 is SASEGT. This CDR3 region has 14 residues. CDR3: CASSAGISSDEQFF. The CDR3 bases are TGTGCCAGCAGCGCCGGAATCTCGAGCGATGAGCAGTTCTTC.

This clone was recorded once. CDR3 sequence (DNA): TGTGCCAGCAGTTTTTGGACTAGCATGGGTAATGAGCAGTTCTTC. Its translation is CASSFWTSMGNEQFF. The chain links TRBV6-5 to TRBJ2-1; 8 nucleotides line up with TRBD2. The CDR3 is made up of 15 amino acids. Losses at the gene ends were 4 bases for V and 7 bases for J; bases not matched to a gene: 9. From germline, CDR1 is MNHEY and CDR2 SVGAGI.

The chain employs TRBV20-1 and TRBJ1-2, with a weak D call TRBD1 (6 bases). Germline CDR1 DFQATT, CDR2 SNEGSKA (reference sequence). This CDR3 contains 11 residues. Trimming took off 6 bases at V and 8 bases at J, with 13 bases between the two ends. The CDR3 protein is CSARGQFGYTF. In DNA form, the CDR3 reads TGCAGTGCCAGGGGCCAGTTCGGCTACACCTTC.

The chain links TRBV5-1 to TRBJ2-7; tentative D call: TRBD2 (6 bases). This CDR3 spans 16 amino acids. Trimming removed 1 base at V and 4 bases at J, with 18 bases between. The germline CDR1 and CDR2 sequences are SGHRS and YFSETQ. In nucleotides, the CDR3 is TGCGCCAGCAGCTTGCGGTCGGGAGCTGCTCAATACGAGCAGTACTTC. Translation gives CASSLRSGAAQYEQYF.

The chain links TRBV9 to TRBJ1-5, with a possible D match to TRBD1 (5 bases). The CDR3 loop spans 18 amino acids. Trimming took off 3 bases at V and 2 bases at J, with 21 bases between the two ends. Germline CDR1 SGDLS, CDR2 YYNGEE. The CDR3: CASSARTLRPIGNQPQHF. The DNA of the CDR3 is TGTGCCAGCAGCGCCCGGACATTACGCCCCATAGGCAATCAGCCCCAGCATTTT.

The J gene is TRBJ2-1, the V gene TRBV6-4; 7 positions agree with TRBD1. CDR3 length: 16 amino acids. Losses at the gene ends were 3 bases for V and 2 bases for J; bases not matched to a gene: 7. Germline V gene data show CDR1 as MRHNA and CDR2 as SNTAGT. CDR3 DNA sequence: TGTGCCAGCAGTGAATATGGGCAGGGGGCCTACAATGAGCAGTTCTTC. Encoded protein: CASSEYGQGAYNEQFF.